The rows below give T cell receptor beta chains drawn from one sample of a study of regulatory and conventional T cells in RAG deficiency. Generated by immunoSEQ multiplex PCR, the TCRdb table keeps only in-frame clones and is missing some. The sample lists 45,000 or so clones, 90% occurring once. Separately, the same data were catalogued under a study of regulatory T cells.

The sample consisted of CD4+ effector T cells sorted from blood. The receptor source for this set is a human donor in good health. The CDR3 runs from the conserved cysteine through the conserved F or W. A D gene is named only where the DNA matches it firmly. Clone size appears in some rows only: once, few, many, or a class for an expanded clone.

v_gene: TRBV27; d_gene: .; j_gene: TRBJ2-7; abundance: .; CDR3nt: TGTGCCAGCACCTCCCGTGAAAGTCGCTACGAGCAGTACTTC; CDR3aa: CASTSRESRYEQYF
v_gene: TRBV30; d_gene: .; j_gene: TRBJ1-3; abundance: once; CDR3nt: TGTGCCTGGGCTAAGAACACCATATATTTT; CDR3aa: CAWAKNTIYF
v_gene: TRBV27; d_gene: TRBD1; j_gene: TRBJ1-4; abundance: .; CDR3nt: TGTGCCAGCAGCCTGGGACAGGGGAATGAAAAACTGTTTTTT; CDR3aa: CASSLGQGNEKLFF
v_gene: TRBV4-2; d_gene: .; j_gene: TRBJ1-4; abundance: .; CDR3nt: TGTGCCAGCAGCCAAGTGGAAAAACTGTTTTTT; CDR3aa: CASSQVEKLFF
v_gene: TRBV5-1; d_gene: .; j_gene: TRBJ2-5; abundance: .; CDR3nt: TGCGCCAGCAGCTCCAGCTGGGTGATGCGAGAGACCCAGTACTTC; CDR3aa: CASSSSWVMRETQYF
v_gene: TRBV20-1; d_gene: .; j_gene: TRBJ2-7; abundance: .; CDR3nt: TGCAGTGCTCTCCACTACGAGCAGTACTTC; CDR3aa: CSALHYEQYF
v_gene: TRBV19; d_gene: TRBD1; j_gene: TRBJ1-1; abundance: few; CDR3nt: TGTGCCAGTAGTCTCACGACAGGGTGGACTGAAGCTTTCTTT; CDR3aa: CASSLTTGWTEAFF
v_gene: TRBV7-6; d_gene: .; j_gene: TRBJ1-3; abundance: few; CDR3nt: TGTGCCAGCAGCTTTGGACAATCAAACACCATATATTTT; CDR3aa: CASSFGQSNTIYF
v_gene: TRBV19; d_gene: TRBD1; j_gene: TRBJ1-5; abundance: .; CDR3nt: TGTGCCAGTAGTACGTTACAGGGGGCGGGAAATCAGCCCCAGCATTTT; CDR3aa: CASSTLQGAGNQPQHF
v_gene: TRBV27; d_gene: .; j_gene: TRBJ1-2; abundance: .; CDR3nt: TGTGCCAGCAGTTTATATTCGGCAGGGGCGGGAGGCTACACCTTC; CDR3aa: CASSLYSAGAGGYTF
v_gene: TRBV13; d_gene: .; j_gene: TRBJ2-6; abundance: few; CDR3nt: TGTGCCAGCAGCTTAAGGACGGGGCGGAGCTCGGCTGGGGCCAACGTCCTGACTTTC; CDR3aa: CASSLRTGRSSAGANVLTF
v_gene: TRBV5-1; d_gene: .; j_gene: TRBJ2-5; abundance: .; CDR3nt: TGCGCCAGCAGCTTGGGCGGGGCAGTGGGGAAAGAGACCCAGTACTTC; CDR3aa: CASSLGGAVGKETQYF
v_gene: TRBV18; d_gene: .; j_gene: TRBJ2-3; abundance: .; CDR3nt: TGTGCCAGCTCTCCGGGACTTAACACAGATACGCAGTATTTT; CDR3aa: CASSPGLNTDTQYF
v_gene: TRBV19; d_gene: TRBD1; j_gene: TRBJ1-5; abundance: .; CDR3nt: TGTGCCAGTAGCGACAGGGGCGATCCACAGCCCCAGCATTTT; CDR3aa: CASSDRGDPQPQHF
v_gene: TRBV2; d_gene: .; j_gene: TRBJ2-2; abundance: .; CDR3nt: TGTGCCAGCAGTGCCCCCTTCTCCGGGGAGCTGTTTTTT; CDR3aa: CASSAPFSGELFF
v_gene: TRBV6-1; d_gene: .; j_gene: TRBJ1-1; abundance: .; CDR3nt: TGTGCCAGCAAAAAGACAGAGAACACTGAAGCTTTCTTT; CDR3aa: CASKKTENTEAFF
v_gene: TRBV9; d_gene: TRBD2; j_gene: TRBJ2-1; abundance: .; CDR3nt: TGTGCCAGCAGCGTAGCGGGAGGGGGTTACAATGAGCAGTTCTTC; CDR3aa: CASSVAGGGYNEQFF
v_gene: TRBV7-8; d_gene: TRBD1; j_gene: TRBJ1-1; abundance: .; CDR3nt: TGTGCCAGCAGCCCAGGGACAGGGTTTATGAACACTGAAGCTTTCTTT; CDR3aa: CASSPGTGFMNTEAFF
v_gene: TRBV19; d_gene: .; j_gene: TRBJ2-2; abundance: .; CDR3nt: TGTGCCAGTAGTATAGAGGGCGGATTTACGAACACCGGGGAGCTGTTTTTT; CDR3aa: CASSIEGGFTNTGELFF
v_gene: TRBV5-6; d_gene: .; j_gene: TRBJ1-1; abundance: .; CDR3nt: TGTGCCAGCAGCTTCTACAGCCGAATGAACACTGAAGCTTTCTTT; CDR3aa: CASSFYSRMNTEAFF
v_gene: TRBV6-6; d_gene: TRBD1; j_gene: TRBJ2-1; abundance: .; CDR3nt: TGTGCCAGCAGTAGGGGACAGTACAATGAGCAGTTCTTC; CDR3aa: CASSRGQYNEQFF
v_gene: TRBV7-9; d_gene: TRBD2; j_gene: TRBJ2-1; abundance: .; CDR3nt: TGTGCCAGCAGCTTACGAATGCGGCGGGAGTCCCGCAATGAGCAGTTCTTC; CDR3aa: CASSLRMRRESRNEQFF
v_gene: TRBV6-1; d_gene: .; j_gene: TRBJ2-1; abundance: few; CDR3nt: TGTGCCAGCAAAGGTAGCCCTACTACGTCCAATGAGCAGTTCTTC; CDR3aa: CASKGSPTTSNEQFF
v_gene: TRBV9; d_gene: .; j_gene: TRBJ2-5; abundance: .; CDR3nt: TGTGCCAGCAGCGCCTTGGTGGGAGAGACCCAGTACTTC; CDR3aa: CASSALVGETQYF
v_gene: TRBV28; d_gene: .; j_gene: TRBJ1-6; abundance: .; CDR3nt: TGTGCCAGCACCCTAGGGGGACCAAAGGACGTGCCCCTCCACTTT; CDR3aa: CASTLGGPKDVPLHF
v_gene: TRBV6-4; d_gene: .; j_gene: TRBJ2-7; abundance: .; CDR3nt: TGTGCCAGCAGTGCGGAAGTAGGGCCCTACGAGCAGTACTTC; CDR3aa: CASSAEVGPYEQYF